This is a list of T cell receptor beta chains from one sample in a study of shared clonotypes between healthy human individuals. Clones were sequenced by immunoSEQ multiplex PCR, and TCRdb holds only the in-frame ones, with some missing. The repertoire consists of roughly 300,000 clones, with around 87% occurring once and the leading ten covering 15% to 20%. Sequencing was done on a sample of memory CD8+ T cells sorted from blood. The receptor set was obtained from a man younger than 35 in good health. The CDR3 runs from the conserved cysteine through the conserved F or W. D genes are given only for firm matches. Expanded clones are given a class, and other clones once, few, many or no size at all.

v_gene: TRBV6-6
j_gene: TRBJ1-1
d_gene: NA
abundance: NA
len: 13
CDR3nt: TGTGCCAGCAGTTACTCGACCTACACTGAAGCTTTCTTT
CDR3aa: CASSYSTYTEAFF

v_gene: TRBV10-1
j_gene: TRBJ2-5
d_gene: NA
abundance: NA
len: 14
CDR3nt: TGCGCCAGCAGTGACTCCACGTCGAGGGAGACCCAGTACTTC
CDR3aa: CASSDSTSRETQYF

v_gene: TRBV11-2
j_gene: TRBJ2-7
d_gene: NA
abundance: NA
len: 13
CDR3nt: TGTGCCAGCAGCCCCCAGGGGACCTACGAGCAGTACTTC
CDR3aa: CASSPQGTYEQYF

v_gene: TRBV9
j_gene: TRBJ1-2
d_gene: TRBD1
abundance: NA
len: 16
CDR3nt: TGTGCCAGCAGCCCCGGACAGGGAGCTACTAACTATGGCTACACCTTC
CDR3aa: CASSPGQGATNYGYTF

v_gene: TRBV2
j_gene: TRBJ2-5
d_gene: TRBD1
abundance: NA
len: 14
CDR3nt: TGTGCCAGCAGTGCGACAGGGGGCAGGGAGACCCAGTACTTC
CDR3aa: CASSATGGRETQYF

v_gene: TRBV28
j_gene: TRBJ1-1
d_gene: NA
abundance: NA
len: 15
CDR3nt: TGTGCCAGCGTCCGACGGTGGGAGGATAACACTGAAGCTTTCTTT
CDR3aa: CASVRRWEDNTEAFF

v_gene: TRBV15
j_gene: TRBJ1-2
d_gene: NA
abundance: NA
len: 15
CDR3nt: TGTGCCACCAGCAGAGTGGTCAGGGAGTTCTATGGCTACACCTTC
CDR3aa: CATSRVVREFYGYTF

v_gene: TRBV30
j_gene: TRBJ2-7
d_gene: NA
abundance: NA
len: 11
CDR3nt: TGTGCCTGGAGTGGAGGGCCCGAGCAGTACTTC
CDR3aa: CAWSGGPEQYF

v_gene: TRBV6-6
j_gene: TRBJ2-7
d_gene: NA
abundance: NA
len: 13
CDR3nt: TGTGCCAGCAGTTACTCCTGGGAATACGAGCAGTACTTC
CDR3aa: CASSYSWEYEQYF

v_gene: TRBV27
j_gene: TRBJ2-5
d_gene: TRBD2
abundance: NA
len: 13
CDR3nt: TGTGCCAGCAGTGATCTGGGGGGGGAGACCCAGTACTTC
CDR3aa: CASSDLGGETQYF

v_gene: TRBV6-4
j_gene: TRBJ2-7
d_gene: TRBD2
abundance: NA
len: 15
CDR3nt: TGTGCCAGCAGTGACTCCGGGACTAGCTGGGGCGAGCAGTACTTC
CDR3aa: CASSDSGTSWGEQYF

v_gene: TRBV9
j_gene: TRBJ2-1
d_gene: NA
abundance: NA
len: 15
CDR3nt: TGTGCCAGCAGCGTAGCGGGGGCCTCCTACAATGAGCAGTTCTTC
CDR3aa: CASSVAGASYNEQFF

v_gene: TRBV2
j_gene: TRBJ1-5
d_gene: NA
abundance: NA
len: 14
CDR3nt: TGTGCCAGCAGTGAACTCAGGTATAATCAGCCCCAGCATTTT
CDR3aa: CASSELRYNQPQHF

v_gene: TRBV6-1
j_gene: TRBJ2-7
d_gene: NA
abundance: NA
len: 12
CDR3nt: TGTGCCTCGGGCAGGGGCCGCTACGAGCAGTACTTC
CDR3aa: CASGRGRYEQYF

v_gene: TRBV27
j_gene: TRBJ2-2
d_gene: NA
abundance: NA
len: 14
CDR3nt: TGTGCCAGCAGTTTGCCCGGGACGGTCGGGGAGCTGTTTTTT
CDR3aa: CASSLPGTVGELFF

v_gene: TRBV9
j_gene: TRBJ2-3
d_gene: NA
abundance: NA
len: 16
CDR3nt: TGTGCCAGCAGCGTAGCTCGGGGGGCTAGCACAGATACGCAGTATTTT
CDR3aa: CASSVARGASTDTQYF

v_gene: TRBV28
j_gene: TRBJ2-7
d_gene: NA
abundance: NA
len: 11
CDR3nt: TGTGCCAGCAGACCGCCCGCTCGGCAGTACTTC
CDR3aa: CASRPPARQYF

v_gene: TRBV11-2
j_gene: TRBJ2-7
d_gene: NA
abundance: NA
len: 16
CDR3nt: TGTGCCAGCAGCGGAGGTGGGAGTAGGAGCTCCTACGAGCAGTACTTC
CDR3aa: CASSGGGSRSSYEQYF

v_gene: TRBV30
j_gene: TRBJ2-3
d_gene: TRBD1
abundance: NA
len: 16
CDR3nt: TGTGCCTGGAGTGCCCCTGGACAGGGACGGTGGGATACGCAGTATTTT
CDR3aa: CAWSAPGQGRWDTQYF

v_gene: TRBV5-6
j_gene: TRBJ2-2
d_gene: NA
abundance: NA
len: 18
CDR3nt: TGTGCCAGCAGCTTGAACGCGTATCTAGTTGCAAACACCGGGGAGCTGTTTTTT
CDR3aa: CASSLNAYLVANTGELFF

v_gene: TRBV27
j_gene: TRBJ2-1
d_gene: NA
abundance: many
len: 12
CDR3nt: TGTGCCAGCAGGTTAGGGCCGAATGAGCAGTTCTTC
CDR3aa: CASRLGPNEQFF

v_gene: TRBV5-1
j_gene: TRBJ2-7
d_gene: NA
abundance: few
len: 12
CDR3nt: TGCGCCAGCAACCTACAGGATGGCGAGCAGTACTTC
CDR3aa: CASNLQDGEQYF

v_gene: TRBV25-1
j_gene: TRBJ1-1
d_gene: NA
abundance: NA
len: 16
CDR3nt: TGTGCCAGCAGTGAATTAAGGGCAGGGGAACACACTGAAGCTTTCTTT
CDR3aa: CASSELRAGEHTEAFF

v_gene: TRBV25-1
j_gene: TRBJ2-1
d_gene: NA
abundance: NA
len: 15
CDR3nt: TGTGCCAGCAGTGAAGCGTTGTTTCCGGGACAAGGGTGTTTCTTC
CDR3aa: CASSEALFPGQGCFF

v_gene: TRBV6-5
j_gene: TRBJ2-3
d_gene: TRBD1
abundance: NA
len: 16
CDR3nt: TGTGCCAGCAGTTACTCGGACAGGGTCCCGACAGATACGCAGTATTTT
CDR3aa: CASSYSDRVPTDTQYF

v_gene: TRBV6-5
j_gene: TRBJ2-7
d_gene: TRBD1
abundance: NA
len: 13
CDR3nt: TGTGCCAGCAGCATAGACAGGGCCTACGAGCAGTACTTC
CDR3aa: CASSIDRAYEQYF

v_gene: TRBV15
j_gene: TRBJ2-6
d_gene: NA
abundance: NA
len: 14
CDR3nt: TGTGCCACCACCCAAGGCTCTGGGGCCAACGTCCTGACTTTC
CDR3aa: CATTQGSGANVLTF

v_gene: TRBV11-2
j_gene: TRBJ2-1
d_gene: NA
abundance: NA
len: 12
CDR3nt: TGTGCCAGCAGCTTAACAGGGCAGGAGCAGTTCTTC
CDR3aa: CASSLTGQEQFF

v_gene: TRBV30
j_gene: TRBJ1-6
d_gene: NA
abundance: NA
len: 17
CDR3nt: TGTGCCTGGAGTGTTATTCGTTCGAGCTCCTATAATTCACCCCTCCACTTT
CDR3aa: CAWSVIRSSSYNSPLHF

v_gene: TRBV9
j_gene: TRBJ2-2
d_gene: NA
abundance: NA
len: 15
CDR3nt: TGTGCCAGCAGCGTGTCGACTAGTAACACCGGGGAGCTGTTTTTT
CDR3aa: CASSVSTSNTGELFF

v_gene: TRBV11-2
j_gene: TRBJ2-7
d_gene: NA
abundance: NA
len: 15
CDR3nt: TGTGCCAGCAGCTTACAAGCCCTAGGGCCTTACGAGCAGTACTTC
CDR3aa: CASSLQALGPYEQYF

v_gene: TRBV6-1
j_gene: TRBJ1-6
d_gene: TRBD1
abundance: NA
len: 16
CDR3nt: TGTGCCAGCAGTGCCACAGGGGATTGGAATAATTCACCCCTCCACTTT
CDR3aa: CASSATGDWNNSPLHF

v_gene: TRBV5-1
j_gene: TRBJ2-1
d_gene: TRBD2
abundance: NA
len: 17
CDR3nt: TGCGCCAGCAGCCCCGGACTAGCGGGAGTAGTTGACAATGAGCAGTTCTTC
CDR3aa: CASSPGLAGVVDNEQFF

v_gene: TRBV10-3
j_gene: TRBJ2-2
d_gene: NA
abundance: NA
len: 14
CDR3nt: TGTGCCATCAGTGAGGGCCCAAGAACCGGGGAGCTGTTTTTT
CDR3aa: CAISEGPRTGELFF

v_gene: TRBV27
j_gene: TRBJ2-7
d_gene: TRBD2
abundance: NA
len: 13
CDR3nt: TGTGCCAGCAGTTTTCGCGGGAGAGGCGAGCAGTACTTC
CDR3aa: CASSFRGRGEQYF

v_gene: TRBV6-1
j_gene: TRBJ2-7
d_gene: TRBD1
abundance: NA
len: 14
CDR3nt: TGTGCCAGCAGTGCATCCGGGACAGGGGCCGAGCAGTACTTC
CDR3aa: CASSASGTGAEQYF

v_gene: TRBV2
j_gene: TRBJ1-2
d_gene: NA
abundance: NA
len: 15
CDR3nt: TGTGCCAGCAGCGATAAACAGGGTTTTTTTGATGGCTACACCTTC
CDR3aa: CASSDKQGFFDGYTF

v_gene: TRBV10-1
j_gene: TRBJ2-1
d_gene: TRBD2
abundance: NA
len: 18
CDR3nt: TGCGCCAGCAGGGCCGGGACTAGCGGACGAAGCTCCTACAATGAGCAGTTCTTC
CDR3aa: CASRAGTSGRSSYNEQFF

v_gene: TRBV28
j_gene: TRBJ2-2
d_gene: NA
abundance: NA
len: 13
CDR3nt: TGTGCCAGTGCGACGGCGAACACCGGGGAGCTGTTTTTT
CDR3aa: CASATANTGELFF

v_gene: TRBV6-5
j_gene: TRBJ1-2
d_gene: TRBD1
abundance: NA
len: 14
CDR3nt: TGTGCCAGCAGCTACGGGTTGACAGGGCATGGCTACACCTTC
CDR3aa: CASSYGLTGHGYTF

v_gene: TRBV5-1
j_gene: TRBJ1-4
d_gene: NA
abundance: NA
len: 16
CDR3nt: TGCGCCAGCAGCTTCCTAGGTGGGAGAGTTGGTGAAAAACTGTTTTTT
CDR3aa: CASSFLGGRVGEKLFF

v_gene: TRBV4-1
j_gene: TRBJ1-1
d_gene: TRBD1
abundance: NA
len: 17
CDR3nt: TGCGCCAGCAGCCAGTTCACAGGGGGCATGGAGAACACTGAAGCTTTCTTT
CDR3aa: CASSQFTGGMENTEAFF

v_gene: TRBV10-3
j_gene: TRBJ1-4
d_gene: TRBD1
abundance: NA
len: 16
CDR3nt: TGTGCCATCAGTGAGATCACAGGGGGCACTAATGAAAAACTGTTTTTT
CDR3aa: CAISEITGGTNEKLFF

v_gene: TRBV10-1
j_gene: TRBJ2-5
d_gene: TRBD1
abundance: few
len: 15
CDR3nt: TGCGCCAGCAAACGCCGGGACAGGGGTGGGGAGACCCAGTACTTC
CDR3aa: CASKRRDRGGETQYF

v_gene: TRBV19
j_gene: TRBJ2-1
d_gene: TRBD2
abundance: NA
len: 14
CDR3nt: TGTGCCAGTAGTATACGCGGGAGTTACAATGAGCAGTTCTTC
CDR3aa: CASSIRGSYNEQFF

v_gene: TRBV7-9
j_gene: TRBJ2-7
d_gene: NA
abundance: NA
len: 13
CDR3nt: TGTGCCATCCCCAAGGGCTCTGGAGACGAGCAGTACTTC
CDR3aa: CAIPKGSGDEQYF

v_gene: TRBV7-9
j_gene: TRBJ2-7
d_gene: NA
abundance: NA
len: 12
CDR3nt: TGTGCCAGCACCCTAGAGTCCTACGAGCAGTACTTC
CDR3aa: CASTLESYEQYF

v_gene: TRBV27
j_gene: TRBJ2-2
d_gene: NA
abundance: NA
len: 15
CDR3nt: TGTGCCAGCAATTCCGGGACGGGATACACCGGGGAGCTGTTTTTT
CDR3aa: CASNSGTGYTGELFF

v_gene: TRBV4-1
j_gene: TRBJ2-7
d_gene: TRBD2
abundance: many
len: 17
CDR3nt: TGCGCCAGCAGCCAAGTATCCCTAGCGGGATCCCCCTACGAGCAGTACTTC
CDR3aa: CASSQVSLAGSPYEQYF

v_gene: TRBV28
j_gene: TRBJ2-7
d_gene: TRBD1
abundance: NA
len: 13
CDR3nt: TGTGCCAGCAGCCCGACAGGGCCCTACGAGCAGTACTTC
CDR3aa: CASSPTGPYEQYF

v_gene: TRBV6-5
j_gene: TRBJ1-2
d_gene: NA
abundance: NA
len: 15
CDR3nt: TGTGCCAGCAGTTACTCGGAAGCCCCAGAGAATGGCTACACCTTC
CDR3aa: CASSYSEAPENGYTF

v_gene: TRBV7-2
j_gene: TRBJ2-7
d_gene: TRBD2
abundance: NA
len: 15
CDR3nt: TGTGCCAGCAGGCAAACTAGCGCGAGCTCCTACGAGCAGTACTTC
CDR3aa: CASRQTSASSYEQYF

v_gene: TRBV13
j_gene: TRBJ2-2
d_gene: TRBD2
abundance: NA
len: 15
CDR3nt: TGTGCCAGCAGCCCGACTAGCGGGAGATCCGGGGAGCTGTTTTTT
CDR3aa: CASSPTSGRSGELFF

v_gene: TRBV5-4
j_gene: TRBJ2-1
d_gene: TRBD2
abundance: NA
len: 15
CDR3nt: TGTGCCAGCACTATGTCGGGCGGGAGTTTCGATGAGCAGTTCTTC
CDR3aa: CASTMSGGSFDEQFF

v_gene: TRBV10-3
j_gene: TRBJ1-1
d_gene: NA
abundance: NA
len: 11
CDR3nt: TGTGCCATCTTGGAGGGCACTGAAGCTTTCTTT
CDR3aa: CAILEGTEAFF

v_gene: TRBV30
j_gene: TRBJ2-7
d_gene: NA
abundance: NA
len: 13
CDR3nt: TGTGCCTGGAGAGGGTTGGGCGTCTACGAGCAGTACTTC
CDR3aa: CAWRGLGVYEQYF

v_gene: TRBV7-8
j_gene: TRBJ1-5
d_gene: NA
abundance: NA
len: 15
CDR3nt: TGTGCCAGCAGCTTAGACAGGGTAGGCAATCAGCCCCAGCATTTT
CDR3aa: CASSLDRVGNQPQHF

v_gene: TRBV15
j_gene: TRBJ2-7
d_gene: TRBD1
abundance: NA
len: 15
CDR3nt: TGTGCCACCAGCAGACAATCGGGACAGGGTTACGAGCAGTACTTC
CDR3aa: CATSRQSGQGYEQYF

v_gene: TRBV28
j_gene: TRBJ2-5
d_gene: TRBD2
abundance: few
len: 16
CDR3nt: TGTGCCAGCAGTCCCGGACTAGCGGGGAGCCAAGAGACCCAGTACTTC
CDR3aa: CASSPGLAGSQETQYF

v_gene: TRBV10-3
j_gene: TRBJ2-5
d_gene: NA
abundance: once
len: 15
CDR3nt: TGTGCCATCAGTGAGTCAGCCGGGGATCAAGAGACCCAGTACTTC
CDR3aa: CAISESAGDQETQYF